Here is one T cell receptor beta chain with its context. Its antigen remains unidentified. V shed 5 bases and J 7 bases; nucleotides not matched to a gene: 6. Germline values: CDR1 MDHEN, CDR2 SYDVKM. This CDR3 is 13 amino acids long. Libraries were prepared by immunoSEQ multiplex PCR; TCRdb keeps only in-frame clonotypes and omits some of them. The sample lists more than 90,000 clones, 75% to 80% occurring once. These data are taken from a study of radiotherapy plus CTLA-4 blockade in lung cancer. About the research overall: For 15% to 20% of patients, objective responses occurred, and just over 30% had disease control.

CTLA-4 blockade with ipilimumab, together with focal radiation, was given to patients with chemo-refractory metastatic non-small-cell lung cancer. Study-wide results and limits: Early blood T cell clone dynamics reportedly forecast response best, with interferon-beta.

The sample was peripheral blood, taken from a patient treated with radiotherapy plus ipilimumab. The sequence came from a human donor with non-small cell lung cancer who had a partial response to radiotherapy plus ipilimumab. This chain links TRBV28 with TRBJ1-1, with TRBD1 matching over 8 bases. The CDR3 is CASSAGGDFEAFF. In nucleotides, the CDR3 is TGTGCCAGCAGTGCAGGGGGCGATTTTGAAGCTTTCTTT.